This T cell receptor beta chain was sequenced during a study of T-cell reconstitution after alpha-beta-depleted transplantation in children. A TCRbeta library incorporating unique molecular identifiers was prepared. Via MiXCR, TCRdb re-called the PCR reads, giving one row per CDR3 protein. In the table there are about 78,000 distinct CDR3 sequences, 13% to 15% of which are singletons. Trimming pared 6 bases from V and 6 bases from J, leaving 14 bases between. The CDR3 is 13 amino acids. Germline CDR1 is MDHEN and CDR2 is SYDVKM. The sequence derives from a male patient between 2 and 9 years old who had a stem cell transplant for acute lymphoblastic leukemia, so the T cells may come from the graft donor. The material sequenced was PBMCs, mostly from graft donor cells, taken 180 days after TCRalphabeta/CD19-depleted stem cell transplant. J is TRBJ1-2 and V is TRBV28; a possible D gene is TRBD1 (6 bases). The CDR3 DNA sequence: TGTGCCAGCAGGACGACAGGAGGGGATGGCTACACCTTC. Translated: CASRTTGGDGYTF.